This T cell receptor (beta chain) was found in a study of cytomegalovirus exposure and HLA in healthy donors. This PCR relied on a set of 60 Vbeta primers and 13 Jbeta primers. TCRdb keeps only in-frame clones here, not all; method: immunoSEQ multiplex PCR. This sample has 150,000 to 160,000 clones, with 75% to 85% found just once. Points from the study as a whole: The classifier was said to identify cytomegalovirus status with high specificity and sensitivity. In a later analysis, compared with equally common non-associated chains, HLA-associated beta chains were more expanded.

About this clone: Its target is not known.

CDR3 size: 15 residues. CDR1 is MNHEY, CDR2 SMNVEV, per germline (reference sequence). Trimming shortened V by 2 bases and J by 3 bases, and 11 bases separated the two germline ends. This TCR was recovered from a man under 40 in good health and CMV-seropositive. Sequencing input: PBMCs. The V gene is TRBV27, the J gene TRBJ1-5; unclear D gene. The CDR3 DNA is TGTGCCAGCAGTTTAGGCAGTTTTAACAATCAGCCCCAGCATTTT. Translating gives CASSLGSFNNQPQHF.